This T cell receptor beta chain originates from a study of CD8 T cells in Susac syndrome (dated by TCRdb to between 2019 and 2020). Study-wide context: Repertoire sequencing was used to test whether CD8+ T cell activation and differentiation in Susac syndrome was antigen driven. The study compared CD8+ T cell repertoire clonality among over 9 healthy donors, around 14 Susac syndrome patients and roughly 15 multiple sclerosis patients. The full study reports these points: The number of individuals in the TCR sequencing and HLA analysis was recognized as being relatively small.

RNA was extracted using the RNeasy kit, and roughly 0.5 to 1 ug of the RNA was reverse transcribed with random hexamers. TCR beta CDR3 regions were amplified with the immunoSEQ multiplex PCR assay covering 54 Vbeta and 13 Jbeta segments. To correct PCR amplification bias, a synthetic template baseline was used for both primer optimization and computational correction. The source study handled its data this way. Reads were annotated to V, D and J genes per IMGT and analyzed with immunoSEQ Analyzer, keeping only productive sequences. To calculate clonality, Shannon entropy was normalized by log2 of the number of productive unique sequences and then subtracted from one. Public and private clones were assessed among the 100 most prevalent clones of each patient and control. Clones were defined as Susac-specific when absent from the healthy and MS cohorts, from approximately 1,100 published viral clones and from other ImmuneACCESS disease sequences. TCRdb applied fastp at Q25 and MiXCR to the public reads, then kept only in-frame beta chains. CDR3 protein sequences are deduplicated, and each keeps its most common genes and DNA. These V and J calls are TCRdb output, not the study's own analysis. The sample yields about 150,000 distinct CDR3 sequences; roughly 96% were counted once. The top ten hold around 0.15% of the sample.

Peripheral blood CD8+ and CD4+ T cells from healthy donors, Susac syndrome patients and multiple sclerosis patients were profiled by high-throughput TCR beta sequencing. The multiple sclerosis controls were treatment-naive patients who had stable or active relapsing-remitting disease and met the revised McDonald criteria. Bulk CD8+ and CD4+ T cells were purified by magnetic negative isolation, whereas CD8+ TEMRA cells were enriched by FACS. Blood was collected in EDTA tubes and processed within 24 hours, with PBMCs isolated through density gradient centrifugation. PBMCs intended for TCR sequencing were frozen in liquid nitrogen and were later thawed in a 37 degrees C water bath. The sorted or isolated CD4+, CD8+ and CD8+ TEMRA cells reached a purity of at least 90%. A note on this clonotype: Its binding antigen is unknown. Base quality data are lacking; no much larger clone is found one base away.

The source material was CD8+ T cells from PBMCs. The sequence was obtained from a human donor with multiple sclerosis.

DNA sequence: TGTGCCAGTAGTATTAGTACAGGCGGCGATAATTCACCCCTCCACTTT. Its protein reads: CASSISTGGDNSPLHF. The chain joins TRBV19 to TRBJ1-6; TRBD1 might be the D gene, on 5 matching bases. The CDR3 measures 16 amino acids from cysteine to phenylalanine. Just the 48-base CDR3 DNA is kept, in frame starting at base 1. The germline V gene (reference sequence) gives CDR1 as LNHDA and CDR2 as SQIVND. V is pared back by 3 bases and J by 5 bases, with 14 bases lying between the germline termini.